Below, 27 T cell receptor beta chains from the same sample are listed, as sequenced in a study of regulatory T cells in long-lasting Graves disease (dated by TCRdb to 2020 to 2022). The library was prepared using multiplex PCR. The sequencer listed for this sample is Illumina HiSeq 4000. CDR3 regions were amplified by Arm-PCR with iRepertoire HTBI primers to construct TCR beta libraries. The raw public data were reprocessed by TCRdb itself: fastp quality trimming at Q25, MiXCR clonotype calling, in-frame beta chains only. Each record represents a unique CDR3 protein, reported with the most common genes and DNA among its rows. The sample includes hundreds of thousands of distinct CDR3 sequences, with roughly a sixth observed a single time. The ten largest clones add up to 12% of the sample. According to the study, the label for this sample's time point signals: newly diagnosed GD, antithyroid drugs for less than 3 months. RNA was extracted from PBMCs in TRIzol for both TCR sequencing and RNA sequencing.

These data were also reused for a study on T cells in Graves' hyperthyroidism and ophthalmopathy.

The sequences come from peripheral blood mononuclear cells (PBMCs), collected at new diagnosis, from a patient treated with antithyroid drugs. The receptors were sampled from a man aged 18 to 30 with Graves disease. Donor details come from another sample of the same person, matched by shared clones.

This clonotype was detected only a few times. This chain links TRBV11-2 with TRBJ1-1, with a possible D match to TRBD1 (5 bases). V lost 6 bases, J lost 4 bases, and 15 bases lay in between. CDR1 and CDR2 (germline): SGHAT, FQNNGV. CDR3 size: 14 residues. CDR3 amino acids: CASRPVAGSTEAFF. The DNA for the CDR3 is TGTGCCAGCAGGCCCGTTGCAGGGAGCACTGAAGCTTTCTTT. The whole variable domain, remainder taken from reference TRBV11-2 and TRBJ1-1, is EAGVAQSPRYKIIEKRQSVAFWCNPISGHATLYWYQQILGQGPKLLIQFQNNGVVDDSQLPKDRFSAERLKGVDSTLKIQPAKLEDSAVYLCASRPVAGSTEAFFGQGTRLTVV.

This clonotype occurred many times. The chain links TRBV3-1 to TRBJ2-2, with D unresolved. The ends were cut back, 2 bases at V and 0 bases at J, with 7 bases in the middle. The CDR3 sequence is 15 residues long. CDR1 is LGHDT, CDR2 YNNKEL, per germline (reference sequence). This chain's CDR3 is CASSQRDTNTGELFF. The CDR3 DNA follows: TGTGCCAGCAGCCAAAGGGATACGAACACCGGGGAGCTGTTTTTT.

CDR3 sequence (DNA): TGTGCCAGCAGCCCTCACCCCTGGACTAGCGGAACCTACAATGAGCAGTTCTTC. Its translation: CASSPHPWTSGTYNEQFF. This chain uses TRBV14 with TRBJ2-1; TRBD2 matches 10 bases. Germline CDR1 SGHDN, CDR2 FVKESK. The CDR3 is 18 residues long. J was trimmed by 2 bases and V by 4 bases; bases with no gene match: 11. The variable domain in full, with the rest retrieved from reference TRBV14 and TRBJ2-1, is EAGVTQFPSHSVIEKGQTVTLRCDPISGHDNLYWYRRVMGKEIKFLLHFVKESKQDESGMPNNRFLAERTGGTYSTLKVQPAELEDSGVYFCASSPHPWTSGTYNEQFFGPGTRLTVL.

This clonotype was detected only a few times. The chain joins TRBV6-2 or TRBV6-3 to TRBJ2-7; D is perhaps TRBD2 (6 bases). In germline, CDR1 is MNHEY, CDR2 SVGEGT. The CDR3 runs 13 residues. V lost 2 bases and J lost 5, with 10 bases in between. The CDR3: CASSYGPSDEQYF. The CDR3 DNA is TGTGCCAGCAGTTACGGCCCTAGCGACGAGCAGTACTTC.

As for this clonotype: This may be a read error, as it is one base from a much larger clone. This chain uses TRBV20-1 with TRBJ2-3, with a weak D call TRBD2 (5 bases). TRBJ2-7 matches the DNA end more closely, so the J call is doubtful. The CDR3 extends over 13 amino acids. Germline V gives CDR1 DFQATT, CDR2 SNEGSKA (reference sequence). In DNA form, the CDR3 reads TGCAGTGCTATTATGGGAGTTGGTGATGAGCAGTACTTC. This codes for CSAIMGVGDEQYF.

This clonotype was detected a few times. The rearrangement joins TRBV7-9 to TRBJ1-4, with no clear D. The CDR3 sequence is 14 residues long. V was shortened by 5 bases and J by 5 bases, with 12 bases between the two germline ends. CDR1 and CDR2 (germline): SEHNR, FQNEAQ (reference sequence). This chain's CDR3 is CASSLRAGNEKLFF. CDR3 nucleotide sequence: TGTGCCAGCAGCCTGAGGGCCGGGAATGAAAAACTGTTTTTT. The full variable domain, completed using reference TRBV7-9 and TRBJ1-4, is DTGVSQNPRHKITKRGQNVTFRCDPISEHNRLYWYRQTLGQGPEFLTYFQNEAQLEKSRLLSDRFSAERPKGSFSTLEIQRTEQGDSAMYLCASSLRAGNEKLFFGSGTQLSVL.

This clonotype appeared many times. The CDR3 region has the DNA TGTGCCAGCAGAAAGACCTTAGGGGACACAAATGACTACGAGCAGTACTTC. It specifies CASRKTLGDTNDYEQYF. The chain carries TRBV11-2 and TRBJ2-7, with D possibly TRBD1 on 6 matching bases. In germline, CDR1 is SGHAT, CDR2 FQNNGV. There are 17 residues in the CDR3. V dropped 6 bases and J dropped 3 bases, with 24 bases sitting between them.

V is TRBV27 and J is TRBJ1-5; TRBD1 is a possible D gene (5 bases). CDR3 length: 14 residues. The V gene lost 5 bases and the J gene lost 6 bases, with 14 bases spanning the gap. Germline loops: CDR1 MNHEY, CDR2 SMNVEV (reference sequence). The CDR3 DNA reads TGTGCCAGCAGTCCTCAGGGATGGGGTCAGCCCCAGCATTTT. Its translation: CASSPQGWGQPQHF.

This clonotype was counted only a few times. V usage is TRBV5-6 and J usage is TRBJ2-2; 9 nucleotides agree with TRBD1. Germline V lookup: CDR1 SGHDT, CDR2 YYEEEE. This CDR3 has 19 residues. Trimming removed 2 bases from V and 4 bases from J; junction bases left unmatched: 15. The CDR3 DNA reads as TGTGCCAGCAGCTTCGACCGGGACAGGGTGCAACTGGGCACCGGGGAGCTGTTTTTT. This gives the protein CASSFDRDRVQLGTGELFF. The variable domain in full, completed from reference TRBV5-6 and TRBJ2-2, reads DAGVTQSPTHLIKTRGQQVTLRCSPKSGHDTVSWYQQALGQGPQFIFQYYEEEERQRGNFPDRFSGHQFPNYSSELNVNALLLGDSALYLCASSFDRDRVQLGTGELFFGEGSRLTVL.

The chain combines TRBV5-1 with TRBJ2-1; D is perhaps TRBD1 or TRBD2 (6 bases each). Trimming shortened V by 0 bases and J by 12 bases, and 13 bases separated the two germline ends. The CDR3 covers 13 residues. Looked up from germline, CDR1 is SGHRS and CDR2 is YFSETQ. This CDR3 is CASSLGTGGRQFF. In nucleotides, the CDR3 is TGCGCCAGCAGCTTGGGGACCGGGGGCCGGCAGTTCTTC.

In this sample, this clonotype turned up many times. The chain combines TRBV20-1 with TRBJ2-7, with unresolved D. V gave up 6 bases and J gave up 7 bases, with 22 bases separating them. This CDR3 region has 14 residues. Germline CDR1 and CDR2: DFQATT and SNEGSKA (reference sequence). The CDR3 bases are TGCAGTGCCAGAAGCGTGACCCCCCTCTATGAGCAGTACTTC. This codes for CSARSVTPLYEQYF.

On this clonotype itself: This likely stems from a read error, as it lies one base from a far larger clone. The chain carries TRBV2 and TRBJ2-7, with 12 bases fitting TRBD2. Germline trimming cut 4 bases from V and 7 bases from J; bases unmatched to any gene: 8. Germline CDR1 SNHLY, CDR2 FYNNEI. This CDR3 has 15 residues. The CDR3 here is CASSGRTSGDNEQYF. The DNA for the CDR3 is TGTGCCAGCAGTGGAAGGACTAGCGGGGACAATGAGCAGTACTTC.

The sample holds many counts of this clonotype. The chain uses TRBV7-9 and TRBJ1-4; the D gene is possibly TRBD1 (6 bases). This CDR3 region has 14 residues. V gave up 4 bases and J gave up 8 bases, with 14 bases separating them. The germline V gene has CDR1 SEHNR and CDR2 FQNEAQ (reference sequence). The CDR3 region is CASSSQGGREKLFF. The CDR3 nucleotides read TGTGCCAGCAGCTCCCAAGGGGGACGGGAAAAACTGTTTTTT. Based on the CDR3 plus reference TRBV7-9 and TRBJ1-4, the full variable domain is DTGVSQNPRHKITKRGQNVTFRCDPISEHNRLYWYRQTLGQGPEFLTYFQNEAQLEKSRLLSDRFSAERPKGSFSTLEIQRTEQGDSAMYLCASSSQGGREKLFFGSGTQLSVL.

The chain is built from TRBV19 and TRBJ2-1, with D maybe TRBD2 (5 bases). Germline CDR1 is LNHDA and CDR2 is SQIVND (reference sequence). The V and J ends lost 5 bases and 0 bases respectively, with 14 bases between them. This CDR3 spans 16 amino acids. Written as DNA, the CDR3 is TGTGCCAGTAGTTCCCTGGGGAGTCGCTCCTACAATGAGCAGTTCTTC. This encodes CASSSLGSRSYNEQFF.

V gene TRBV6-5 combines with J gene TRBJ2-5; 13 bases match TRBD2. The CDR3 has 17 amino acids. CDR1 is MNHEY, CDR2 SVGAGI, per germline. V lost 1 base and J lost 5; bases outside the gene matches: 7. The CDR3 here is CASSYLTSGRALETQYF. CDR3 sequence (DNA): TGTGCCAGCAGTTACTTAACTAGCGGGAGGGCCCTCGAGACCCAGTACTTC.

Ten or more counts support this clonotype. The V call is TRBV27, the J call TRBJ2-3; 8 bases line up with TRBD2. This CDR3 is built from 14 residues. The J segment lost 2 bases and the V segment lost 5 bases, leaving 3 bases of the junction unmatched. CDR1 and CDR2 (germline): MNHEY, SMNVEV (reference sequence). This chain's CDR3 is CASSGLAYTDTQYF. The CDR3 coding sequence is TGTGCCAGCAGTGGACTAGCCTACACAGATACGCAGTATTTT.

About this clonotype: Possible read error: a much larger clone is one base away. This sequence joins TRBV11-3 and TRBJ2-5; D is perhaps TRBD1 (6 bases). CDR3 length: 13 amino acids. The V gene's germline CDR1 is SGHNT and CDR2 YENEEA. V was pared by 4 bases and J by 7 bases, with 13 bases between. The CDR3: CASSYPTGLTQYF. The CDR3 coding sequence is TGTGCCAGCAGCTACCCCACAGGGCTGACCCAGTACTTC. The whole variable domain, remainder taken from reference TRBV11-3 and TRBJ2-5, is EAGVVQSPRYKIIEKKQPVAFWCNPISGHNTLYWYLQNLGQGPELLIRYENEEAVDDSQLPKDRFSAERLKGVDSTLKIQPAELGDSAVYLCASSYPTGLTQYFGPGTRLLVL.

This clonotype was seen only a few times. This sequence joins TRBV5-1 and TRBJ2-5; 8 nucleotides line up with TRBD1. CDR1 SGHRS and CDR2 YFSETQ come from the germline V gene. Unmatched junction bases numbered 13, after V lost 4 bases and J lost 5 bases. The CDR3 sequence is 16 residues long. The DNA for the CDR3 is TGCGCCAGCAGCCCCGGGACAGGCGGCTCCGGGGAGACCCAGTACTTC. Its protein product is CASSPGTGGSGETQYF. Drawing the rest from reference TRBV5-1 and TRBJ2-5, the complete variable domain is KAGVTQTPRYLIKTRGQQVTLSCSPISGHRSVSWYQQTPGQGLQFLFEYFSETQRNKGNFPGRFSGRQFSNSRSEMNVSTLELGDSALYLCASSPGTGGSGETQYFGPGTRLLVL.

This clonotype was counted at least ten times. This chain connects TRBV2 to TRBJ2-1; tentative D call: TRBD1 (6 bases). Germline CDR1 reads SNHLY; CDR2 reads FYNNEI. V lost 7 bases and J lost 0, with 10 bases in between. CDR3 length: 14 amino acids. Here the CDR3 DNA reads TGTGCCAGCAAAACAGGGAGCTCCTACAATGAGCAGTTCTTC. It encodes CASKTGSSYNEQFF.

This chain's CDR3 is CASSWFKAPPLLNGNTIYF. Here the CDR3 DNA reads TGTGCCAGCAGTTGGTTCAAGGCTCCTCCCCTGCTTAATGGAAACACCATATATTTT. The chain recombines TRBV12-3 or TRBV12-4 with TRBJ1-3; D is unclear. The ends were cut back, 4 bases at V and 3 bases at J, with 25 bases in the middle. This CDR3 has 19 residues.

At least ten counts were recorded for this clonotype. This rearrangement joins TRBV3-1 to TRBJ2-1; D remains ambiguous. V lost 0 bases, J lost 8 bases, and 8 bases lay in between. Germline V lookup: CDR1 LGHDT, CDR2 YNNKEL (reference sequence). The CDR3 is made up of 13 amino acids. CDR3 DNA sequence: TGTGCCAGCAGCCAAGATTATGGCGATGAGCAGTTCTTC. Its protein product is CASSQDYGDEQFF.

This clonotype was recorded many times. The gene calls are TRBV28 and TRBJ1-1, with D hard to call. Germline V gives CDR1 MDHEN, CDR2 SYDVKM. The CDR3 consists of 13 residues. V gave up 3 bases and J gave up 3 bases, with 8 bases separating them. CDR3 bases: TGTGCCAGCAGTTTTCGGGGATACACTGAAGCTTTCTTT. Translation: CASSFRGYTEAFF.

The CDR3 sequence is CATSTRNGGRYEQYF. CDR3 DNA sequence: TGTGCCACCAGCACCCGAAACGGGGGAAGATACGAGCAGTACTTC. The V and J genes are TRBV15 and TRBJ2-7; tentative D call: TRBD2 (6 bases). Per germline, CDR1 LNHNV and CDR2 YYDKDF (reference sequence). V was cut by 4 bases and J by 4 bases, with 17 bases left in between. This CDR3 is built from 15 residues.

This clonotype was observed a handful of times. The chain recombines TRBV9 with TRBJ2-2; 7 bases fit TRBD2. This CDR3 has 16 residues. Germline V lookup: CDR1 SGDLS, CDR2 YYNGEE. Trimming took 0 bases from V and 4 from J; bases not matched to a gene: 6. CDR3 sequence reads: CASSVAGGSSTGELFF. CDR3 nucleotide sequence: TGTGCCAGCAGCGTAGCCGGCGGGAGCTCCACCGGGGAGCTGTTTTTT.

This clonotype appeared a few times. This rearrangement joins TRBV13 to TRBJ2-1; 15 bases align to TRBD2. Germline lookup yields CDR1 PRHDT and CDR2 FYEKMQ (reference sequence). This CDR3 contains 17 residues. Trimming at V came to 0 bases and at J to 7 bases, leaving 4 bases not matched to a gene. CDR3 sequence (DNA): TGTGCCAGCAGCTTAGGAAGAGGGACTAGCGGGGGGAATGAGCAGTTCTTC. It is translated as CASSLGRGTSGGNEQFF.

The genes are TRBV5-1 and TRBJ2-5; 14 nucleotides line up with TRBD2. The CDR3 covers 15 residues. Trimming took 7 bases from V and 3 from J; bases not matched to a gene: 5. Germline lookup yields CDR1 SGHRS and CDR2 YFSETQ. The CDR3 region is CASGRLAGGEETQYF. For the CDR3, the DNA is TGCGCCAGCGGGAGACTAGCGGGAGGGGAAGAGACCCAGTACTTC.

This clonotype showed up just a few times. The V call is TRBV28, the J call TRBJ2-7, with 9 nucleotides matching TRBD2. The CDR3 spans 14 residues. Per germline, CDR1 MDHEN and CDR2 SYDVKM. V lost 6 bases, J lost 6 bases, and 9 bases stayed unmatched. The chain's CDR3 is CASRRNSGSSEQYF. DNA for the CDR3: TGTGCCAGCAGACGTAATAGCGGGAGTAGCGAGCAGTACTTC.